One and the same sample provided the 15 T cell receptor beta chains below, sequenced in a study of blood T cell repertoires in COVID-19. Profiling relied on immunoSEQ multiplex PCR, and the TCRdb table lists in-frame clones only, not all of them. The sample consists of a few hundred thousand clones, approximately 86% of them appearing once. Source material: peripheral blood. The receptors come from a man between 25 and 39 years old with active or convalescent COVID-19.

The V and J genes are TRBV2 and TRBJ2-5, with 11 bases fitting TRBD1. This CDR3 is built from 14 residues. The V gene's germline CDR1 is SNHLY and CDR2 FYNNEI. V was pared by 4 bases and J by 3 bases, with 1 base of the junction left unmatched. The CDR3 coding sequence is TGTGCCAGCAGTGGGGACAGGGGGAAAGAGACCCAGTACTTC. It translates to CASSGDRGKETQYF.

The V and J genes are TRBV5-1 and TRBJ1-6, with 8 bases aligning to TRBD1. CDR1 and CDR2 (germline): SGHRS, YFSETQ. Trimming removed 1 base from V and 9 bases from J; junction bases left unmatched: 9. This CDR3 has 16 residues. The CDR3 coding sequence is TGCGCCAGCAGCTTGAACACTGGACAGGGTACTTCACCCCTCCACTTT. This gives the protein CASSLNTGQGTSPLHF.

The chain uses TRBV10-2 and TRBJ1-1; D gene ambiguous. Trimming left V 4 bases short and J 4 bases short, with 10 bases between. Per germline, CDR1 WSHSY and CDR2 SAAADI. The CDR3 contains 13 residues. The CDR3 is CASSVHGATEAFF. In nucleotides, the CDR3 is TGCGCCAGCAGTGTGCACGGAGCCACTGAAGCTTTCTTT.

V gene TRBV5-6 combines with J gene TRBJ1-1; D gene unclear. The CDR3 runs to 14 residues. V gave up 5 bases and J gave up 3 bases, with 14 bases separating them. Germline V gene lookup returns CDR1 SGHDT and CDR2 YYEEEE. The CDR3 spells CASRLAGRDTEAFF. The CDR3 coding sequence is TGTGCCAGCAGACTCGCCGGGAGGGACACTGAAGCTTTCTTT.

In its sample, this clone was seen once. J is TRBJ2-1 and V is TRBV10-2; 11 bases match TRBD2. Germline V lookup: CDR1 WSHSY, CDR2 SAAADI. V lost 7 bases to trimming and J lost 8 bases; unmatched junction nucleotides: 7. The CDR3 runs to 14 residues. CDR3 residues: CASMSSGGWHEQFF. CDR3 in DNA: TGCGCCAGCATGTCTAGCGGGGGGTGGCATGAGCAGTTCTTC.

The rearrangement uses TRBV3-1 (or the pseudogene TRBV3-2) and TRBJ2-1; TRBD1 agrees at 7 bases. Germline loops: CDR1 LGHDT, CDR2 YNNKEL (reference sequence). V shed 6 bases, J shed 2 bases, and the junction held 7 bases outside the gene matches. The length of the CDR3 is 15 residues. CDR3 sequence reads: CASSLPGQTYNEQFF. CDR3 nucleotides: TGTGCCAGCAGTCTACCGGGACAGACCTACAATGAGCAGTTCTTC.

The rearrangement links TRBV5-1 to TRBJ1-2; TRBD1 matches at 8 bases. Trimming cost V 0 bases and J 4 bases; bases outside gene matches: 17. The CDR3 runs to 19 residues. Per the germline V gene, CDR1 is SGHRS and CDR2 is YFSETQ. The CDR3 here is CASSLDKGTGIFSSYGYTF. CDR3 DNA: TGCGCCAGCAGCTTGGACAAGGGGACAGGAATTTTCTCTTCCTATGGCTACACCTTC.

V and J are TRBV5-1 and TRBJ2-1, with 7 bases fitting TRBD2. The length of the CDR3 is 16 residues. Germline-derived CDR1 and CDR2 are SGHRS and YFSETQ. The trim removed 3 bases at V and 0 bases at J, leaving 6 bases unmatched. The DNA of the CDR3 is TGCGCCAGCAGCTCAATAGCGGGCTCCTCCTACAATGAGCAGTTCTTC. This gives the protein CASSSIAGSSYNEQFF.

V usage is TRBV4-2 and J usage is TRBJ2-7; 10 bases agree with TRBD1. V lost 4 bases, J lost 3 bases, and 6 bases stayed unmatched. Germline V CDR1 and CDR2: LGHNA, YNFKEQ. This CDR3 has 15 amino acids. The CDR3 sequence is CASSRSGTGVYEQYF. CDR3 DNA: TGTGCCAGCAGCCGATCCGGGACAGGGGTCTACGAGCAGTACTTC.

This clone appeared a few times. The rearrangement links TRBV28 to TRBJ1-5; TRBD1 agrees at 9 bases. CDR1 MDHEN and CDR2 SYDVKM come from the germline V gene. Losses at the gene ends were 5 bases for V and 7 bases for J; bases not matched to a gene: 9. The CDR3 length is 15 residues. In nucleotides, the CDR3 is TGTGCCAGCAGTCTGGGACAGGGATATAGGCAGCCCCAGCATTTT. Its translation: CASSLGQGYRQPQHF.

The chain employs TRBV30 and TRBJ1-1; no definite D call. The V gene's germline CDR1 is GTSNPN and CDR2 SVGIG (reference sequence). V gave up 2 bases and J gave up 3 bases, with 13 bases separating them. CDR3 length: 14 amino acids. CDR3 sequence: CAWSSLLGHTEAFF. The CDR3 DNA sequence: TGTGCCTGGAGTTCCCTTCTGGGCCACACTGAAGCTTTCTTT.

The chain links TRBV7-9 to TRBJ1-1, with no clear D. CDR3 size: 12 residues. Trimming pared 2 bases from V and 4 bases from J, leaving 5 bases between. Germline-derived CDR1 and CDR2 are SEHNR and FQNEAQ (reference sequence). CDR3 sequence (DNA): TGTGCCAGCAGCTTATATGTCACTGAAGCTTTCTTT. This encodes CASSLYVTEAFF.

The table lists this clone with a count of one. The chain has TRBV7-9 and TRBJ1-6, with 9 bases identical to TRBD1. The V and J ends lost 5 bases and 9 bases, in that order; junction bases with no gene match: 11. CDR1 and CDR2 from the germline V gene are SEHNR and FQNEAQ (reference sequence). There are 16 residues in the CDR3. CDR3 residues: CASSTRPGQGSSPLHF. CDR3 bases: TGTGCCAGCAGCACACGCCCGGGACAGGGTAGTTCACCCCTCCACTTT. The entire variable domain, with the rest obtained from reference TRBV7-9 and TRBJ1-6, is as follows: DTGVSQNPRHKITKRGQNVTFRCDPISEHNRLYWYRQTLGQGPEFLTYFQNEAQLEKSRLLSDRFSAERPKGSFSTLEIQRTEQGDSAMYLCASSTRPGQGSSPLHFGNGTRLTVT.

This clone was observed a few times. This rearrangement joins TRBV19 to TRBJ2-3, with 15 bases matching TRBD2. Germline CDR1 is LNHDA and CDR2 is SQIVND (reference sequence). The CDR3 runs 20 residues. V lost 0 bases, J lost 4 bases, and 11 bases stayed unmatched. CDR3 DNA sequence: TGTGCCAGTAGTATAGAAGGCCCCGGACTAGCGGGGGGGCCCGCAGATACGCAGTATTTT. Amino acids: CASSIEGPGLAGGPADTQYF.

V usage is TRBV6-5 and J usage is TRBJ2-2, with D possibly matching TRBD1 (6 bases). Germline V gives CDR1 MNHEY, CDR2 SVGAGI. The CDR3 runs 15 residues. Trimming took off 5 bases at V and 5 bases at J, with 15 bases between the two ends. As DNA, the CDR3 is TGTGCCAGCAGTACTATAGGGGGTGGAACCGGGGAGCTGTTTTTT. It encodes CASSTIGGGTGELFF.